Each of the 20 T cell receptor beta chains below was sequenced from the same sample in a study of shared clonotypes between healthy human individuals. Using immunoSEQ multiplex PCR, the repertoire was profiled, and TCRdb retains in-frame clones only, with some absent. The repertoire holds 2 million to 2.5 million clones, with over 90% as singletons. The sequenced sample consisted of naive CD4+ T cells from PBMCs. The sample's subset: CD45RA+ positively selected. The receptor source for this set is a young man in good health. Some clones in this sample may be carry-over from other donors' samples.

The rearrangement joins TRBV29-1 to TRBJ1-2; D perhaps matches TRBD1 (5 bases). With 7 bases removed from V and 0 bases from J, the gap between germline ends came to 9 bases. The CDR3 sequence is 12 residues long. Per the germline V gene, CDR1 is SQVTM and CDR2 is ANQGSEA. DNA for the CDR3: TGCAGCGGGAGGGGCGCTAACTATGGCTACACCTTC. As protein: CSGRGANYGYTF.

CDR3 amino acids: CASSNPGQSSGYTF. The CDR3 coding sequence is TGTGCCAGTAGTAACCCGGGACAGTCCTCCGGCTACACCTTC. The rearrangement joins TRBV19 to TRBJ1-2; 7 bases line up with TRBD1. With 4 bases clipped from V and 8 bases from J, the junction kept 10 bases outside the gene matches. Looked up from germline, CDR1 is LNHDA and CDR2 is SQIVND (reference sequence). CDR3 size: 14 residues.

This clone was counted once. The chain uses TRBV28 and TRBJ1-2, with 8 bases lining up with TRBD1. Germline V gene lookup returns CDR1 MDHEN and CDR2 SYDVKM. With 4 bases clipped from V and 4 bases from J, the junction kept 5 bases outside the gene matches. The CDR3 sequence is 14 residues long. The DNA of the CDR3 is TGTGCCAGCAGTTCGACGACAGGGGCCTATGGCTACACCTTC. The encoded protein is CASSSTTGAYGYTF.

This clone came up once. This same CDR3 is encoded by further DNA sequences in the sample. V is TRBV28 and J is TRBJ2-1; TRBD1 or TRBD2 may be the D gene (5 bases each). CDR1 MDHEN and CDR2 SYDVKM come from the germline V gene. Trimming removed 1 base from V and 0 bases from J, with 7 bases in between. This CDR3 is 15 amino acids long. The chain's CDR3 is CASSLSGSSYNEQFF. DNA of the CDR3: TGTGCCAGCAGTTTATCAGGGAGCTCCTACAATGAGCAGTTCTTC.

This clone was observed a few times. V and J are TRBV11-2 and TRBJ1-1; unclear D gene. The V end was cut by 7 bases, the J end by 5 bases, with 14 bases between. Germline V gene sequence: CDR1 SGHAT, CDR2 FQNNGV. CDR3 length: 13 residues. The CDR3 nucleotides read TGTGCCAGCACCCCCGCGAGGGCTACTGAAGCTTTCTTT. Amino acid sequence: CASTPARATEAFF. Drawing the rest from reference TRBV11-2 and TRBJ1-1, the complete variable domain is EAGVAQSPRYKIIEKRQSVAFWCNPISGHATLYWYQQILGQGPKLLIQFQNNGVVDDSQLPKDRFSAERLKGVDSTLKIQPAKLEDSAVYLCASTPARATEAFFGQGTRLTVV.

The table lists this clone with a count of one. This sequence joins TRBV5-8 and TRBJ2-7; D assignment may be TRBD1 or TRBD2 (5 bases each). The CDR3 spans 13 residues. CDR1 is SGHTS, CDR2 YDEGEE, per germline. Trimming took 1 base from V and 1 from J, leaving 6 bases between them. The DNA for the CDR3 is TGTGCCAGCAGCTTGTGGGGGTCCTACGAGCAGTACTTC. This codes for CASSLWGSYEQYF.

The CDR3 sequence is CASSLAPTSADEQYF. The CDR3 DNA reads TGTGCCAGCAGCTTAGCCCCCACTAGCGCGGACGAGCAGTACTTC. The V call is TRBV11-2, the J call TRBJ2-7, with 7 positions matching TRBD2. Germline CDR1 reads SGHAT; CDR2 reads FQNNGV. The CDR3 covers 15 residues. V shed 1 base and J 5 bases; nucleotides not matched to a gene: 8. The complete variable domain, with remaining parts taken from reference TRBV11-2 and TRBJ2-7, reads EAGVAQSPRYKIIEKRQSVAFWCNPISGHATLYWYQQILGQGPKLLIQFQNNGVVDDSQLPKDRFSAERLKGVDSTLKIQPAKLEDSAVYLCASSLAPTSADEQYFGPGTRLTVT.

The J gene is TRBJ1-5, the V gene TRBV21-1. TRBV21-1 is deemed a pseudogene. The CDR3 is 14 residues long. The CDR3 coding sequence is TGTGCCTCCCGAGGGAGTAGCGTCAATCAGCCCCAGCATTTT. This encodes CASRGSSVNQPQHF.

The chain combines TRBV19 with TRBJ1-5; TRBD1 matches 7 bases. V gave up 3 bases and J gave up 6 bases; unmatched junction bases: 5. Germline assignment: CDR1 LNHDA and CDR2 SQIVND (reference sequence). The CDR3 extends over 14 amino acids. The CDR3 sequence is CASSMRQGGQPQHF. The DNA for the CDR3 is TGTGCCAGTAGTATGCGACAGGGAGGTCAGCCCCAGCATTTT. Using reference TRBV19 and TRBJ1-5 for the parts outside the CDR3, the full variable domain is DGGITQSPKYLFRKEGQNVTLSCEQNLNHDAMYWYRQDPGQGLRLIYYSQIVNDFQKGDIAEGYSVSREKKESFPLTVTSAQKNPTAFYLCASSMRQGGQPQHFGDGTRLSIL.

The V gene is TRBV4-2, the J gene TRBJ2-1, with a possible D match to TRBD1 (6 bases). Deletions cut 0 bases from V and 6 bases from J, with 21 bases between. The germline V gene encodes CDR1 LGHNA and CDR2 YNFKEQ. There are 18 residues in the CDR3. CDR3: CASSQDSRWGRRSNEQFF. DNA of the CDR3: TGTGCCAGCAGCCAAGACTCGCGGTGGGGGCGGCGTAGCAATGAGCAGTTCTTC.

This sequence joins TRBV28 and TRBJ2-3; TRBD2 is a possible D gene (6 bases). Germline V gene data show CDR1 as MDHEN and CDR2 as SYDVKM. With 4 bases removed from V and 3 bases from J, the gap between germline ends came to 17 bases. The CDR3 spans 16 residues. The CDR3 bases are TGTGCCAGCAGTTGGTCCGGGAGTGGCGGGACAGATACGCAGTATTTT. This translates into CASSWSGSGGTDTQYF.

The V and J genes are TRBV4-3 and TRBJ1-2; TRBD1 is a possible D gene (5 bases). Germline V CDR1 and CDR2: LGHNA, YSLEER. V lost 0 bases and J 7 bases, leaving 24 bases between the germline ends. This CDR3 is 18 amino acids long. The CDR3 coding sequence is TGCGCCAGCAGCCAAGAGGTCATCCCGGCAGGCCTGGGGGGTGGCTACACCTTC. Its protein is CASSQEVIPAGLGGGYTF.

The chain combines TRBV5-1 with TRBJ2-5; 7 bases match TRBD2. Judging by the DNA end, TRBJ2-7 fits better; the J call may be wrong. CDR3 length: 15 amino acids. Germline lookup yields CDR1 SGHRS and CDR2 YFSETQ. In DNA, the CDR3 is TGCGCCAGCAGCTTAGTTGCCGGGACTAACAACGAGCAGTACTTC. The encoded protein is CASSLVAGTNNEQYF.

V is TRBV18 and J is TRBJ2-7; D is unclear. V lost 2 bases and J 5 bases, leaving 7 bases between the germline ends. CDR3 length: 12 amino acids. Germline V gene data show CDR1 as KGHSH and CDR2 as LQKENI. Here the CDR3 DNA reads TGTGCCAGCTCACCAGGGTTCGACGAGCAGTACTTC. Translated: CASSPGFDEQYF. The full variable domain, completed using reference TRBV18 and TRBJ2-7, is NAGVMQNPRHLVRRRGQEARLRCSPMKGHSHVYWYRQLPEEGLKFMVYLQKENIIDESGMPKERFSAEFPKEGPSILRIQQVVRGDSAAYFCASSPGFDEQYFGPGTRLTVT.

The chain carries TRBV11-2 and TRBJ2-1, with TRBD2 matching 9 bases. In germline, CDR1 is SGHAT, CDR2 FQNNGV. After removal of 1 base from V and 8 bases from J, the junction contained 6 bases not matched to a gene. This CDR3 region has 15 residues. The CDR3 spells CASSLAGGRVDEQFF. The CDR3 DNA reads TGTGCCAGCAGCTTAGCGGGCGGGAGGGTAGATGAGCAGTTCTTC.

This clone was recorded a few times. The same CDR3 arises from other DNA sequences in this sample as well. The chain combines TRBV5-1 with TRBJ1-2; 9 bases agree with TRBD1. Trimming at V came to 0 bases and at J to 7 bases, leaving 4 bases not matched to a gene. Germline CDR1 is SGHRS and CDR2 is YFSETQ. The CDR3 loop spans 14 amino acids. CDR3 nucleotide sequence: TGCGCCAGCAGCTTGGAAGGGACAGGGTCTGGCTACACCTTC. Protein sequence: CASSLEGTGSGYTF.

The chain employs TRBV6-1 and TRBJ2-1, with TRBD1 matching over 8 bases. V shed 8 bases and J 6 bases; nucleotides not matched to a gene: 9. CDR1 is MNHNS and CDR2 is SASEGT in the germline V gene. CDR3 length: 14 amino acids. The CDR3 bases are TGTGCCAGCCGCCCGACGGACAGGGTCAATGAGCAGTTCTTC. Protein product: CASRPTDRVNEQFF.

This chain joins TRBV5-8 and TRBJ2-7; D remains unclear. There are 13 residues in the CDR3. Germline V gene lookup returns CDR1 SGHTS and CDR2 YDEGEE. Between the trimmed V and J ends, which lost 0 bases and 2 bases, there was a span of 6 bases. The DNA of the CDR3 is TGTGCCAGCAGCTTGGACGGAGCCTACGAGCAGTACTTC. Its protein product is CASSLDGAYEQYF.

This chain joins TRBV4-1 and TRBJ2-1; 10 bases line up with TRBD2. The CDR3 contains 16 residues. CDR1 is MGHRA and CDR2 is YSYEKL in the germline V gene. V lost 3 bases to trimming and J lost 5 bases; unmatched junction nucleotides: 7. The DNA for the CDR3 is TGCGCCAGCAGCCATGCTAGCGGGAGAGCAGACAATGAGCAGTTCTTC. It specifies CASSHASGRADNEQFF.

The CDR3 is CASSSPSGSSQQDTQYF. Here the CDR3 DNA reads TGTGCCAGCAGCTCCCCTAGCGGGAGCAGTCAACAAGATACGCAGTATTTT. The chain is built from TRBV27 and TRBJ2-3; 10 bases line up with TRBD2. The CDR3 spans 17 residues. The germline gives CDR1 MNHEY, CDR2 SMNVEV (reference sequence). After removal of 6 bases from V and 5 bases from J, the junction contained 14 bases not matched to a gene.